The clone carrying this TCR beta chain has a count of ten or more. The antigen remains undetermined. After removal of 6 bases from V and 6 bases from J, the junction contained 5 bases not matched to a gene. The CDR3 covers 12 residues. Germline CDR1 and CDR2: MNHEY and SMNVEV (reference sequence). This specimen belongs to a study of blood T cells in healthy people across ages. Primers used in a second PCR of about 7 to 11 cycles were a sample-barcoded 5' primer and a J-beta primer mix. With 12 random nucleotides, a template-switch adaptor tagged each individual cDNA molecule. Each CDR3 protein is one row after TCRdb ran MiXCR on the 5' RACE reads. Here the sample spans 1.5 million or so distinct CDR3 sequences, about 42% being singletons. Study-wide results and limits: No one knew whether donors had CMV, which possibly confounded expanded clonotype changes.

Sequenced input: blood. The receptor was derived from a woman aged 18-30 years in good health. This chain links TRBV27 with TRBJ2-7, with 7 bases that match TRBD1. CDR3 coding DNA: TGTGCCAGCAGAACCTACAGGGGCGAGCAGTACTTC. The encoded protein is CASRTYRGEQYF.